A single T cell receptor beta chain is shown here with its context. The table lists this clonotype with a few counts. There is no known antigen for this receptor. The input lacks base qualities; no much larger clone sits a single base away. Amplification of TCR beta CDR3 regions was carried out from RNA transcripts. A first-round RT-PCR of the TCR CDR3 used the HTBI primer set with the Qiagen OneStep RT-PCR kit. Libraries were constructed in a second round of multiplex PCR, after which size selection and purification were carried out. Paired-end sequencing of the libraries was performed with 100 bp reads on an Illumina HiSeq2000. The source study handled its data this way. SOAPnuke was used to process the raw data, removing reads that contained adapters or uncalled bases, had a mean Phred below 15, or lacked an exact match to the constant primer or identifier. High-quality paired reads were merged with COPE v1.2.5, and unique nucleotide sequences were defined as clonotypes. Clonotypes were aligned to IMGT TRBV, TRBD and TRBJ reference segments using MiTCR v1.1. The analysis was restricted to V-J combinations with a frequency above 0.0001, which together covered about 99% of the repertoires. The TCS score was defined as the ratio of F50 (clonal expansion) to E x V (chaos), calculated using BLOSUM62-based TCRdist between CDR3 peptides within each V-J. Welch's t-statistics and random forest reduced around 510 V-J features to fewer than 15, which were used in a naive Bayes classifier (R e1071). Starting from the raw public reads, TCRdb applied fastp trimming at Q25, assembled clones with MiXCR and retained in-frame beta chains. Duplicate CDR3 protein sequences are folded into a single record with the most common DNA and genes. TCRdb's processing, not the authors', yielded these V and J calls. This sample is represented by approximately 640,000 distinct CDR3 sequences; around 16% of them were singletons. 3.5% to 4% of the sample rests with the top ten.

Graves' hyperthyroidism was defined as stable when no progression to ophthalmopathy occurred over 18 months of follow-up. Hyperthyroidism patients were newly diagnosed, with disease duration under 2 months, and aged 18 to 65 years. Any patient with an uncontrolled infection, another autoimmune disease, pregnancy or lactation was excluded. Clinical symptoms, serum thyroxine and TRAb, thyroid ultrasound, and orbital computed tomography formed the basis for the diagnoses. PBMCs were isolated from more than 8 ml of fresh peripheral blood by Ficoll-Paque density gradient centrifugation. Total RNA was extracted with Trizol reagent, and quality was checked on an Agilent 2100 Bioanalyzer. The data belong to a study of T cells in Graves' hyperthyroidism and ophthalmopathy (dated by TCRdb to the late 2010s). For context, the study as a whole: Peripheral blood was sampled at the time of initial diagnosis, prior to any treatment. To identify distinguishing TCR V-J signatures, a discovery cohort of 90 to 100 patients was used, comprising some 45 with Graves' ophthalmopathy and around 57 with stable Graves' hyperthyroidism. Whether ophthalmopathy could be predicted prospectively was tested in an independent validation cohort made up of roughly 20 hyperthyroidism patients plus 17 patients who later progressed to ophthalmopathy. For training and testing, the 100 or so patients in the discovery cohort were randomly divided in a 7:3 ratio. In addition, the study compared T-cell repertoires in thyroid tissue and in blood from several Graves' hyperthyroidism patients. Once sampling was done, hyperthyroidism patients were given methimazole at a starting dose of 30 mg daily, whereas ophthalmopathy patients were given high-dose intravenous methylprednisolone. The paper reports TCR Vbeta CDR3 sequencing of 140 or so peripheral blood samples: around 41 ophthalmopathy, over 70 hyperthyroidism and around 17 progressor patients.

On the study overall, not on this receptor specifically: Sample size was not statistically predetermined, and investigators were not blinded to group allocation. A 13 V-J signature model separated ophthalmopathy from stable hyperthyroidism, with roughly 88% sensitivity and just under 84% specificity in cross-validation and 80%/75% in testing. Blood samples also contained most of the expanded thyroid clonotypes (frequency above 0.001), which suggests that blood repertoires may reflect thyroid immune responses. In validation, the model predicted progression to ophthalmopathy a median of about 6 months before onset, with 70% to 71% sensitivity and more than 72% specificity.

The CDR3 measures 17 amino acids from cysteine to phenylalanine. The DNA shown is the 51-base CDR3, in frame from base 1. As encoded in the germline V gene (reference sequence), CDR1 is DFQATT while CDR2 is SNEGSKA. V and J are truncated by 3 bases and 5 bases respectively, leaving an intervening sequence of 22 bases. The V and J genes are TRBV20-1 and TRBJ1-4, with the D gene call left open. The origin of this receptor is a woman under 40 with Graves' hyperthyroidism. The sample comprised blood. DNA sequence: TGCAGTGCTAGTTCCTCGGCCCCCTTTAAGTTAAATGAAAAACTGTTTTTT. Translated, this gives CSASSSAPFKLNEKLFF.